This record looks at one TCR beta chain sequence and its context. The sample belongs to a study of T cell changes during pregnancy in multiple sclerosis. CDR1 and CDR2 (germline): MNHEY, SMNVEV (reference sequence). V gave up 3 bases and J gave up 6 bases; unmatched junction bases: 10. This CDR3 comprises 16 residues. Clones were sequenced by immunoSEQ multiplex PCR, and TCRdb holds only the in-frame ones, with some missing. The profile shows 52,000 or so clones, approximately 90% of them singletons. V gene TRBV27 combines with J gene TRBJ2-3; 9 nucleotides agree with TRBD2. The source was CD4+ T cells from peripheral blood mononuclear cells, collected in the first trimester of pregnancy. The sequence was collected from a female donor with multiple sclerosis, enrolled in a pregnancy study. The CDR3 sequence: CASSFLRAGGGDTQYF. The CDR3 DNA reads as TGTGCCAGCAGTTTCCTTCGAGCGGGGGGCGGGGATACGCAGTATTTT.